Below are 26 T cell receptor beta chains sequenced from a single sample in a study of shared clonotypes between healthy human individuals. Sequencing was performed with immunoSEQ multiplex PCR; in TCRdb, only in-frame clones are kept and a portion is missing. The sample lists about 2.3 million clones, roughly 90% occurring once. The sequencing sample was made of naive CD4+ T cells from PBMCs. Subset indicated: CD45RA+ positively selected. The receptors shown here come from a man younger than 30 in good health. Some clones in this sample may be carry-over from other donors' samples.

The V call is TRBV9, the J call TRBJ2-4, with D possibly called TRBD1 or TRBD2 (5 bases each). The CDR3 has 15 residues. The ends were cut back, 4 bases at V and 1 base at J, with 12 bases in the middle. The germline V gene has CDR1 SGDLS and CDR2 YYNGEE. CDR3 sequence (DNA): TGTGCCAGCAGCCCTAGGGGAGAGGCCAAAAACATTCAGTACTTC. Encoded protein: CASSPRGEAKNIQYF.

The gene calls are TRBV11-1 and TRBJ1-2; possibly TRBD1 for D (5 bases). Trimming pared 4 bases from V and 2 bases from J, leaving 8 bases between. This CDR3 has 13 amino acids. Germline loops: CDR1 SGHAT, CDR2 FQDESV (reference sequence). The CDR3 protein is CASSSRGNYGYTF. Here the CDR3 DNA reads TGTGCCAGCAGCTCACGGGGGAACTATGGCTACACCTTC.

The V call is TRBV19, the J call TRBJ2-5; TRBD1 matches 11 bases. Per the germline V gene, CDR1 is LNHDA and CDR2 is SQIVND (reference sequence). CDR3 length: 16 amino acids. Unmatched junction bases numbered 11, after V lost 6 bases and J lost 5 bases. For the CDR3, the DNA is TGTGCCAGTAGCCGGACAGGGGGCGCTCATGGGGAGACCCAGTACTTC. It translates to CASSRTGGAHGETQYF. Full variable domain (missing parts from reference TRBV19 and TRBJ2-5): DGGITQSPKYLFRKEGQNVTLSCEQNLNHDAMYWYRQDPGQGLRLIYYSQIVNDFQKGDIAEGYSVSREKKESFPLTVTSAQKNPTAFYLCASSRTGGAHGETQYFGPGTRLLVL.

The CDR3 DNA reads as TGTGCCAGCGGGTTTGGGGGTGAGCAGTTCTTC. Translating it yields CASGFGGEQFF. The chain uses TRBV2 and TRBJ2-1, with D tentatively TRBD1 or TRBD2 (5 bases each). The CDR3 covers 11 residues. V was trimmed by 8 bases and J by 9 bases, leaving 11 bases between them. The germline gives CDR1 SNHLY, CDR2 FYNNEI. Variable domain in full (rest from reference TRBV2 and TRBJ2-1): EPEVTQTPSHQVTQMGQEVILRCVPISNHLYFYWYRQILGQKVEFLVSFYNNEISEKSEIFDDQFSVERPDGSNFTLKIRSTKLEDSAMYFCASGFGGEQFFGPGTRLTVL.

The rearrangement uses TRBV28 and TRBJ2-2; a weak D match, TRBD1 (5 bases). Germline V gene lookup returns CDR1 MDHEN and CDR2 SYDVKM. This CDR3 has 13 amino acids. V was cut by 7 bases and J by 1 base, with 7 bases left in between. The CDR3 bases are TGTGCCAGCAAGACAGAGAACACCGGGGAGCTGTTTTTT. As protein: CASKTENTGELFF.

The chain combines TRBV11-3 with TRBJ1-1; 8 bases are a match to TRBD1. This CDR3 has 16 amino acids. Germline V gene lookup returns CDR1 SGHNT and CDR2 YENEEA. With V trimmed by 5 bases and J by 5 bases, 13 bases remained unmatched. For the CDR3, the DNA is TGTGCCAGCAGCCTATCGGGGACAGGTTCAGAAACTGAAGCTTTCTTT. This translates into CASSLSGTGSETEAFF. Drawing the rest from reference TRBV11-3 and TRBJ1-1, the complete variable domain is EAGVVQSPRYKIIEKKQPVAFWCNPISGHNTLYWYLQNLGQGPELLIRYENEEAVDDSQLPKDRFSAERLKGVDSTLKIQPAELGDSAVYLCASSLSGTGSETEAFFGQGTRLTVV.

J is TRBJ2-7 and V is TRBV9; 12 bases match TRBD2. The CDR3 is 15 residues long. The germline V gene encodes CDR1 SGDLS and CDR2 YYNGEE. The ends lost 3 bases at V and 5 bases at J; junction bases unmatched: 6. The CDR3 DNA reads TGTGCCAGCAGCGCTATGGGACTAGCGGGCCACGAGCAGTACTTC. It codes for CASSAMGLAGHEQYF.

This chain uses TRBV5-1 with TRBJ2-7; a weak D match, TRBD1 (5 bases). CDR1 and CDR2 from the germline V gene are SGHRS and YFSETQ. This CDR3 spans 14 amino acids. The ends were cut back, 0 bases at V and 6 bases at J, with 13 bases in the middle. The CDR3 here is CASSLAAGFFEQYF. The CDR3 nucleotides are TGCGCCAGCAGCTTGGCAGCAGGGTTTTTCGAGCAGTACTTC.

The chain is built from TRBV27 and TRBJ1-1, with a possible D match to TRBD1 (6 bases). The ends were cut back, 5 bases at V and 4 bases at J, with 14 bases in the middle. This CDR3 comprises 14 residues. Germline CDR1 is MNHEY and CDR2 is SMNVEV (reference sequence). The CDR3 DNA follows: TGTGCCAGCAGTAGCTACAGGGATTCCACTGAAGCTTTCTTT. It codes for CASSSYRDSTEAFF.

V usage is TRBV29-1 and J usage is TRBJ2-7; maybe TRBD1 (7 bases). The V gene lost 6 bases and the J gene lost 3 bases, with 15 bases spanning the gap. Germline V gene data show CDR1 as SQVTM and CDR2 as ANQGSEA. The CDR3 covers 13 residues. CDR3 protein: CSVGRQGFYEQYF. The DNA for the CDR3 is TGCAGCGTCGGGAGACAGGGTTTCTACGAGCAGTACTTC.

CDR3: CASSQARSSYEQYF. The CDR3 DNA reads as TGTGCCAGCAGCCAGGCCAGGAGCTCCTACGAGCAGTACTTC. The chain combines TRBV11-2 with TRBJ2-7; D gene uncertain. Trimming took off 5 bases at V and 0 bases at J, with 11 bases between the two ends. This CDR3 region has 14 residues. Germline V lookup: CDR1 SGHAT, CDR2 FQNNGV.

CDR3 region: CASSQPDNSMTGQIAEAFF. The CDR3 bases are TGCGCCAGCAGCCAACCAGATAACTCTATGACAGGACAGATTGCTGAAGCTTTCTTT. The chain employs TRBV4-1 and TRBJ1-1; D may be TRBD1 (6 bases). Germline V gene lookup returns CDR1 MGHRA and CDR2 YSYEKL. CDR3 length: 19 amino acids. The V end lost 2 bases, the J end lost 6 bases, and 28 bases lay between the germline ends.

This chain connects TRBV2 to TRBJ1-5, with unresolved D. Trimming took off 6 bases at V and 4 bases at J, with 16 bases between the two ends. CDR3 size: 15 residues. Germline CDR1 and CDR2: SNHLY and FYNNEI. The CDR3 region is CASSSSSGINQPQHF. The DNA for the CDR3 is TGTGCCAGCAGCTCCTCCTCCGGTATAAATCAGCCCCAGCATTTT.

A single count supports this clone. The chain links TRBV28 to TRBJ1-1; TRBD1 might be the D (5 bases). This CDR3 comprises 15 residues. The V gene lost 3 bases and the J gene lost 0 bases, with 11 bases spanning the gap. Per the germline V gene, CDR1 is MDHEN and CDR2 is SYDVKM. CDR3: CASSFYRLMNTEAFF. The CDR3, as DNA: TGTGCCAGCAGTTTCTACAGGCTGATGAACACTGAAGCTTTCTTT.

The gene calls are TRBV5-6 and TRBJ2-5; D not resolved. This CDR3 is built from 15 residues. Germline V gene data show CDR1 as SGHDT and CDR2 as YYEEEE. The V end lost 1 base, the J end lost 0 bases, and 10 bases lay between the germline ends. CDR3 loop: CASSLRPQYQETQYF. For the CDR3, the DNA is TGTGCCAGCAGCTTGAGGCCACAGTACCAAGAGACCCAGTACTTC.

This rearrangement joins TRBV6-1 to TRBJ2-1; 7 bases are a match to TRBD2. The CDR3 covers 15 residues. V was pared by 2 bases and J by 9 bases, with 10 bases of the junction left unmatched. Germline V lookup: CDR1 MNHNS, CDR2 SASEGT. CDR3 DNA sequence: TGTGCCAGCAGTGAACAGGCGGGAGTACAGATTGAGCAGTTCTTC. Amino acids: CASSEQAGVQIEQFF.

The rearrangement links TRBV7-9 to TRBJ1-6; D is ambiguous. This CDR3 comprises 12 residues. Germline CDR1 and CDR2: SEHNR and FQNEAQ (reference sequence). V lost 4 bases and J 8 bases, leaving 6 bases between the germline ends. The CDR3 DNA reads TGTGCCAGCAGCTCGGCGGATTCACCCCTCCACTTT. Amino acids: CASSSADSPLHF.

The chain employs TRBV4-3 and TRBJ2-7; D not resolved. CDR1 is LGHNA, CDR2 YSLEER, per germline. V lost 5 bases and J 1 base, leaving 15 bases between the germline ends. The CDR3 spans 15 residues. The CDR3 reads CASSASARKSYEQYF. The CDR3 DNA reads as TGCGCCAGCAGCGCGTCGGCAAGGAAATCCTACGAGCAGTACTTC.

J is TRBJ2-2 and V is TRBV27; D perhaps matches TRBD2 (5 bases). V was trimmed by 3 bases and J by 9 bases, leaving 14 bases between them. This CDR3 is built from 14 residues. CDR1 and CDR2 (germline): MNHEY, SMNVEV (reference sequence). The CDR3 loop is CASSFRAGDWELFF. The CDR3 region has the DNA TGTGCCAGCAGTTTCCGAGCCGGGGATTGGGAGCTGTTTTTT.

This sequence joins TRBV6-1 and TRBJ1-1, with 7 bases matching TRBD1. The V gene's germline CDR1 is MNHNS and CDR2 SASEGT. Losses at the gene ends were 4 bases for V and 5 bases for J; bases not matched to a gene: 4. The CDR3 length is 13 residues. CDR3 in DNA: TGTGCCAGCAGTGCGACAGGGAAAACTGAAGCTTTCTTT. Translating gives CASSATGKTEAFF.

The chain couples TRBV10-3 to TRBJ2-1; D might be TRBD2 (6 bases). CDR1 and CDR2 from the germline V gene are ENHRY and SYGVKD. The germline V and J ends were trimmed by 6 bases and 2 bases, with 20 bases remaining between them. This CDR3 comprises 17 residues. CDR3 coding DNA: TGTGCCATCAGAGAAGACCCCGGGACTGGTGCCTACAATGAGCAGTTCTTC. Translated, it gives CAIREDPGTGAYNEQFF.

The count of this clone is one. Here the CDR3 reads CAISESAGYTGELFF. As DNA, the CDR3 is TGTGCCATCAGTGAGTCGGCAGGGTACACCGGGGAGCTGTTTTTT. This chain uses TRBV10-3 with TRBJ2-2, with D possibly being TRBD1 (5 bases). The CDR3 sequence is 15 residues long. Germline CDR1 ENHRY, CDR2 SYGVKD. Trimming removed 0 bases from V and 3 bases from J, with 8 bases in between.

As DNA, the CDR3 is TGTGCCAGCAGCCCCCGAGGGGCTTGGGAGGAAAAACTGTTTTTT. Encoded protein: CASSPRGAWEEKLFF. The rearrangement joins TRBV7-2 to TRBJ1-4, with D possibly being TRBD1 (5 bases). V gave up 5 bases and J gave up 8 bases, with 18 bases separating them. The CDR3 has 15 amino acids. Per the germline V gene, CDR1 is SGHTA and CDR2 is FQGNSA.

This rearrangement joins TRBV28 to TRBJ2-3; no clear D. Deletions cut 5 bases from V and 2 bases from J, with 17 bases between. Germline loops: CDR1 MDHEN, CDR2 SYDVKM. The CDR3 has 16 residues. The CDR3 loop is CASSPPAHPYTDTQYF. The CDR3 DNA sequence: TGTGCCAGCAGTCCTCCCGCCCATCCCTACACAGATACGCAGTATTTT.

The chain recombines TRBV18 with TRBJ1-2; D is unclear. Looked up from germline, CDR1 is KGHSH and CDR2 is LQKENI. V gave up 3 bases and J gave up 2 bases, with 10 bases separating them. CDR3 size: 14 residues. Written as DNA, the CDR3 is TGTGCCAGCTCACCCCCGGTGGTCAACTATGGCTACACCTTC. Translated: CASSPPVVNYGYTF.

The rearrangement joins TRBV6-1 to TRBJ1-2, with D unresolved. Trimming pared 0 bases from V and 4 bases from J, leaving 9 bases between. The germline V gene has CDR1 MNHNS and CDR2 SASEGT. This CDR3 spans 14 amino acids. The CDR3 reads CASSEANGIYGYTF. The CDR3 region has the DNA TGTGCCAGCAGTGAAGCCAACGGAATCTATGGCTACACCTTC.